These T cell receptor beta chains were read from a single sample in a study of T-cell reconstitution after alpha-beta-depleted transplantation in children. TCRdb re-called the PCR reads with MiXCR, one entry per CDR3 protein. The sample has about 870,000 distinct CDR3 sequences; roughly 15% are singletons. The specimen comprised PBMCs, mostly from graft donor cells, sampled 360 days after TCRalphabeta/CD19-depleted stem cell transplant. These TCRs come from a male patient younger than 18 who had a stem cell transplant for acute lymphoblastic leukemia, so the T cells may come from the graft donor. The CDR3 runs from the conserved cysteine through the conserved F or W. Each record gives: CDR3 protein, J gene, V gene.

CDR3 protein: CATRKPDVVYGYTF
J gene: TRBJ1-2
V gene: TRBV6-5

CDR3 protein: CASSSSGSQGETQYF
J gene: TRBJ2-5
V gene: TRBV5-5

CDR3 protein: CAINVASGTTDTQYF
J gene: TRBJ2-3
V gene: TRBV10-3

CDR3 protein: CASSPGQGAYTGELFF
J gene: TRBJ2-2
V gene: TRBV6-5

CDR3 protein: CASSHRRTEGISYEQYF
J gene: TRBJ2-7
V gene: TRBV14

CDR3 protein: CASSSQITQETQYF
J gene: TRBJ2-5
V gene: TRBV5-1

CDR3 protein: CASSHPKTGQETQYF
J gene: TRBJ2-5
V gene: TRBV25-1

CDR3 protein: CASSLLVSGTGNTIYF
J gene: TRBJ1-3
V gene: TRBV5-1

CDR3 protein: CASSLGTGAHEQYF
J gene: TRBJ2-7
V gene: TRBV7-8

CDR3 protein: CASSLGRLAGGSSTDTQYF
J gene: TRBJ2-3
V gene: TRBV13

CDR3 protein: CAVRSGLAGDIQYF
J gene: TRBJ2-4
V gene: TRBV10-3

CDR3 protein: CASSRPGLAGEAF
J gene: TRBJ2-5
V gene: TRBV12-3/TRBV12-4

CDR3 protein: CASSHGQGMGAPQETQYF
J gene: TRBJ2-5
V gene: TRBV11-1

CDR3 protein: CASRPRTGLWETQYF
J gene: TRBJ2-5
V gene: TRBV7-9

CDR3 protein: CASSEFGYTGELFF
J gene: TRBJ2-2
V gene: TRBV25-1

CDR3 protein: CASSQVGDSKNIQYF
J gene: TRBJ2-4
V gene: TRBV4-1

CDR3 protein: CASSYFGGTDTQYF
J gene: TRBJ2-3
V gene: TRBV7-9